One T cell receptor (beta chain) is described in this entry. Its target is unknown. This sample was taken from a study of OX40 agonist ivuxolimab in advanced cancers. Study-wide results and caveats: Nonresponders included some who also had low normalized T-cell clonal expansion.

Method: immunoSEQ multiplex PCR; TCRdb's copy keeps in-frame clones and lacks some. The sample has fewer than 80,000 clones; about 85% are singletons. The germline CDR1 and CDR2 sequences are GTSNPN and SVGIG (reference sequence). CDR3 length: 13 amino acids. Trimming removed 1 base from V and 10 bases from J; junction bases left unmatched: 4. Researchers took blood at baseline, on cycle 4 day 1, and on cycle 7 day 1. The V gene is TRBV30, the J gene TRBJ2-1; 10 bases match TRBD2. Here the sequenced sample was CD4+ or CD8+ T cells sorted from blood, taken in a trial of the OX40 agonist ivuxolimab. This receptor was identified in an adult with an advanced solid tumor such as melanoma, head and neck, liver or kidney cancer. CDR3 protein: CAWSARTSGEQFF. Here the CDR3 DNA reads TGTGCCTGGAGTGCCCGGACTAGCGGAGAGCAGTTCTTC.